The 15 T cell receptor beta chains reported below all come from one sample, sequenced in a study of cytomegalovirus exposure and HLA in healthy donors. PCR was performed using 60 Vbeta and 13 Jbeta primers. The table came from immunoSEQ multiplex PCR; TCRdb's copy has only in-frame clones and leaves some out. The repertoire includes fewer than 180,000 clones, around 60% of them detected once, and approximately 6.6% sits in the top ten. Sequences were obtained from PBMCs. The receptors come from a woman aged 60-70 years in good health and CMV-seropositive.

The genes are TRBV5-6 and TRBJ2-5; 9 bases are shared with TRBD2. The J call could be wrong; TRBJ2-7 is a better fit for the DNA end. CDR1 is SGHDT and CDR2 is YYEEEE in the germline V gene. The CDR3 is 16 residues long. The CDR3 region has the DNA TGTGCCAGCAGCTTGGACGGCGGGAGGGGATCCTACGAGCAGTACTTC. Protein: CASSLDGGRGSYEQYF.

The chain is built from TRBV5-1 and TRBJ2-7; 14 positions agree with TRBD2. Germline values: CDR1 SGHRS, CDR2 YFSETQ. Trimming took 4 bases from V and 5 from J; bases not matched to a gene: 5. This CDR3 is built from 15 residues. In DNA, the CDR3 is TGCGCCAGCAGCGAAGGGACTAGCGGGAGCGACGAGCAGTACTTC. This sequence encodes CASSEGTSGSDEQYF.

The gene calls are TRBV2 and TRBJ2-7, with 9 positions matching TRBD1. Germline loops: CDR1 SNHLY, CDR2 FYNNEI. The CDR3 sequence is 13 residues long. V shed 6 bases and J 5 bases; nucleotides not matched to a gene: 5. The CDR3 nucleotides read TGTGCCAGCAGCCGGGACAGGGTCAACGAGCAGTACTTC. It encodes CASSRDRVNEQYF.

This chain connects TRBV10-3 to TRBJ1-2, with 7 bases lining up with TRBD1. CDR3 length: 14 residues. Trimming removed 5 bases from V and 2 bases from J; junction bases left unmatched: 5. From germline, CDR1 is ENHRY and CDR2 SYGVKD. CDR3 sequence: CAISRSTGNYGYTF. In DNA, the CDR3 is TGTGCCATCAGTCGTTCGACAGGGAACTATGGCTACACCTTC.

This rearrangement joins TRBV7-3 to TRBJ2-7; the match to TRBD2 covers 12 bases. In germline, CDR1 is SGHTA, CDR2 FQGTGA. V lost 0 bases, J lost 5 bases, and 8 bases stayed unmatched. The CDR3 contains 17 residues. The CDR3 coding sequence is TGTGCCAGCAGCTTAACGGCGACTAGCGGGAGTCCCCACGAGCAGTACTTC. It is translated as CASSLTATSGSPHEQYF.

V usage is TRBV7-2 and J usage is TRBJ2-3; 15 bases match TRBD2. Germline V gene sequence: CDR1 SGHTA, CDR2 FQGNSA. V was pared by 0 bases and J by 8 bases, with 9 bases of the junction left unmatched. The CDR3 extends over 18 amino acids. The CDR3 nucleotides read TGTGCCAGCAGCTTAGCTGCCCTAGGACTAGCGGGAGGGGGTACGCAGTATTTT. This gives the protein CASSLAALGLAGGGTQYF.

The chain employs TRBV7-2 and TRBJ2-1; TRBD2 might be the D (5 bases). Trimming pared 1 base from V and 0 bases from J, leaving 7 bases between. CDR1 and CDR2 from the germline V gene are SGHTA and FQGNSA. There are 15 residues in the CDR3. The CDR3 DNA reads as TGTGCCAGCAGCTTAGAACGGGACTCCTACAATGAGCAGTTCTTC. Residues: CASSLERDSYNEQFF.

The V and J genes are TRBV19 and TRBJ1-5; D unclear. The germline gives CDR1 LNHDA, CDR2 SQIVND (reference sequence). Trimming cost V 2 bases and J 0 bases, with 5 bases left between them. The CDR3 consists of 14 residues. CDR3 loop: CASSIQVSNQPQHF. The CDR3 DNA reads TGTGCCAGTAGTATACAGGTTAGCAATCAGCCCCAGCATTTT.

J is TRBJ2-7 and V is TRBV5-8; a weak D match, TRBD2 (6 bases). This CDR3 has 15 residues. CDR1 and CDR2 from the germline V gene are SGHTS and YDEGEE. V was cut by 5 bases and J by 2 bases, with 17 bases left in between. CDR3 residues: CASRAGGAYAYEQYF. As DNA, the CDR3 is TGTGCCAGCAGGGCTGGAGGGGCTTACGCCTACGAGCAGTACTTC.

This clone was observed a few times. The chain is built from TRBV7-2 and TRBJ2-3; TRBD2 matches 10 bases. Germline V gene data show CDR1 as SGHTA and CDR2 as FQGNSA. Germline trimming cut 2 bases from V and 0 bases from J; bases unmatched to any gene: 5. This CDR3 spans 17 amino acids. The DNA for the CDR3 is TGTGCCAGCAGCTTATACCTAGCGGGAGCTAGCACAGATACGCAGTATTTT. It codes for CASSLYLAGASTDTQYF.

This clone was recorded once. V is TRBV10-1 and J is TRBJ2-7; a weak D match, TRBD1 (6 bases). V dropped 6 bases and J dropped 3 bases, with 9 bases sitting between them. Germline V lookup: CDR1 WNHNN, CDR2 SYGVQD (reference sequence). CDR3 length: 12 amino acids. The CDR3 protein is CASSPQGYEQYF. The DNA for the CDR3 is TGCGCCAGCAGCCCACAGGGCTACGAGCAGTACTTC.

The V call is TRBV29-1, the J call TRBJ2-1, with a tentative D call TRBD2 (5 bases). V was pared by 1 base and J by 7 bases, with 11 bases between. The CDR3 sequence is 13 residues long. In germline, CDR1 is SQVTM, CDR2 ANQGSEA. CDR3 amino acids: CSVEGLGGNEQFF. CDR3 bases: TGCAGCGTTGAAGGACTGGGCGGGAATGAGCAGTTCTTC.

CDR3 nucleotides: TGTGCCAGCAGTCGCGAGCGGCACAATGAGCAGTTCTTC. Translating gives CASSRERHNEQFF. This chain links TRBV6-1 with TRBJ2-1; tentatively, D is TRBD2 (5 bases). CDR1 is MNHNS, CDR2 SASEGT, per germline. CDR3 size: 13 residues. Trimming pared 5 bases from V and 5 bases from J, leaving 10 bases between.

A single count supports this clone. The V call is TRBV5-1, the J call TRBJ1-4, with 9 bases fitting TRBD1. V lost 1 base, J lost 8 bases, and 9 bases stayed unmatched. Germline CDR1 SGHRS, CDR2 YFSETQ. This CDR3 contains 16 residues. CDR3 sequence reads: CASSLRGQGLEEKLFF. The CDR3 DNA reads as TGCGCCAGCAGCTTGCGGGGACAGGGCTTGGAAGAAAAACTGTTTTTT.

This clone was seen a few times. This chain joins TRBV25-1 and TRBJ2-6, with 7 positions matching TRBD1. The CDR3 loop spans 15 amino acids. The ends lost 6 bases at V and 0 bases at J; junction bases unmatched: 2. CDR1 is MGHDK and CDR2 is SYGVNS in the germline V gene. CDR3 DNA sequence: TGTGCCAGCAGGGGACAGTTCTCTGGGGCCAACGTCCTGACTTTC. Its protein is CASRGQFSGANVLTF.